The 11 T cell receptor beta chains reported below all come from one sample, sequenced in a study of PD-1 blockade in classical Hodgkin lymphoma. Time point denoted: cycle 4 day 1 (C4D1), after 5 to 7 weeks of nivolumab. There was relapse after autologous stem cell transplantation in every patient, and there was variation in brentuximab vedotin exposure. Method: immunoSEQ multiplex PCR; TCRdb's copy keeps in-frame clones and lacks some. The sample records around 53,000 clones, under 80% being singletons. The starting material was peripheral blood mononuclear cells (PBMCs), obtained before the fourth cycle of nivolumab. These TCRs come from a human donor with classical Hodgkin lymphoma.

The CDR3 DNA follows: TGTGCCAGCAGCTTTACCTCCGCTAAAGAGACCCAGTACTTC. This sequence encodes CASSFTSAKETQYF. J is TRBJ2-5 and V is TRBV7-2; D unclear. The CDR3 length is 14 residues. V gave up 3 bases and J gave up 3 bases, with 11 bases separating them. Looked up from germline, CDR1 is SGHTA and CDR2 is FQGNSA.

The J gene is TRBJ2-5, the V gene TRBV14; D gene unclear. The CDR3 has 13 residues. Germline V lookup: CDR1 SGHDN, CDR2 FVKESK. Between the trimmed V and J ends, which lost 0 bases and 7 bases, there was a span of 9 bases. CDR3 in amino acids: CASSQDWAGTQYF. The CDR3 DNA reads TGTGCCAGCAGCCAAGATTGGGCCGGGACCCAGTACTTC.

The CDR3 is CASIKGISGRGFF. The CDR3 DNA is TGTGCCAGCATAAAAGGGATTAGCGGGAGGGGATTCTTC. This chain links TRBV21-1 with TRBJ2-1; the table assigns TRBD2, which was not confirmed against the DNA. TRBV21-1 has pseudogene status. There are 13 residues in the CDR3.

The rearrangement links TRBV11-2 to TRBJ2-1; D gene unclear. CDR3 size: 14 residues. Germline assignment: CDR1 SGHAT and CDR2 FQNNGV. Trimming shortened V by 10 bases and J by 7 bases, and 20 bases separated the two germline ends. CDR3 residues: CATITLRSPNEQFF. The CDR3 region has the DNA TGTGCCACTATCACGCTCCGTTCCCCGAATGAGCAGTTCTTC.

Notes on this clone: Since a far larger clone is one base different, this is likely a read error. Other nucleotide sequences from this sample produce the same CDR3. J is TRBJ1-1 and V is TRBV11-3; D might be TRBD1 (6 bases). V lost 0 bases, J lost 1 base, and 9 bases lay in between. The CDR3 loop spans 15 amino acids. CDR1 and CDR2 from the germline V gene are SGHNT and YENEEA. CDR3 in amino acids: CASSLDLTGNTEAFF. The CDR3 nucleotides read TGTGCCAGCAGCTTAGATTTGACAGGGAACACTGAAGCTTTCTTT. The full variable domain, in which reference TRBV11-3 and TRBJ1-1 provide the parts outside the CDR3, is EAGVVQSPRYKIIEKKQPVAFWCNPISGHNTLYWYLQNLGQGPELLIRYENEEAVDDSQLPKDRFSAERLKGVDSTLKIQPAELGDSAVYLCASSLDLTGNTEAFFGQGTRLTVV.

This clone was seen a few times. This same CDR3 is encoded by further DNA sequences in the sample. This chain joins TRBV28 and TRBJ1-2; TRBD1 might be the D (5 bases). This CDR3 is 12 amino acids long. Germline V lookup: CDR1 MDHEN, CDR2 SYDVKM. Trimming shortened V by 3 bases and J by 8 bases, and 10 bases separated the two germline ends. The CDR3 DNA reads TGTGCCAGCAGTTTCGGGGCGGTGGGCTACACCTTC. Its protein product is CASSFGAVGYTF.

CDR3 DNA: TGTGCCACTGACAGGGGGCAAGAGCAGTACTTC. This gives the protein CATDRGQEQYF. The chain carries TRBV12-2 and TRBJ2-7; the table's D call TRBD1 went unverified against the DNA. TRBV12-2 has pseudogene status. This CDR3 comprises 11 residues.

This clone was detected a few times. The CDR3: CASSNQAGGPSDTQYF. In DNA form, the CDR3 reads TGTGCCAGCAGTAACCAAGCGGGAGGGCCATCAGATACGCAGTATTTT. The chain links TRBV7-9 to TRBJ2-3, with TRBD2 identical over 10 bases. The CDR3 loop spans 16 amino acids. Germline CDR1 SEHNR, CDR2 FQNEAQ (reference sequence). V lost 6 bases, J lost 4 bases, and 10 bases stayed unmatched.

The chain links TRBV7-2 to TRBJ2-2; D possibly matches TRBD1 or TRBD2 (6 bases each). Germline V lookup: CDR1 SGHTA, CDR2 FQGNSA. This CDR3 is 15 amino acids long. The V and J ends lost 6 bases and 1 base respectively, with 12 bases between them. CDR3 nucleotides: TGTGCCAGCAGGCGCAAGGGGGGGAACACCGGGGAGCTGTTTTTT. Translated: CASRRKGGNTGELFF.

The CDR3, as DNA: TGCGCCAGCAGTGAGTCAATCCTCGGACTAGCGGGAAACACCGGGGAGCTGTTTTTT. Its translation: CASSESILGLAGNTGELFF. The V and J genes are TRBV10-1 and TRBJ2-2; 12 nucleotides align to TRBD2. V shed 0 bases, J shed 2 bases, and the junction held 7 bases outside the gene matches. The CDR3 extends over 19 amino acids. The V gene's germline CDR1 is WNHNN and CDR2 SYGVQD (reference sequence).

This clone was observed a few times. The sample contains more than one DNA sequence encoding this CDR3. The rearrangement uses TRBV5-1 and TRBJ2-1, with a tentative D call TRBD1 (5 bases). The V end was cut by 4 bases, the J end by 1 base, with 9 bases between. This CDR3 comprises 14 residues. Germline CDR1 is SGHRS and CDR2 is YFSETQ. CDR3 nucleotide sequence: TGCGCCAGCAGCCTCAGGGATTCCTACAATGAGCAGTTCTTC. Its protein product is CASSLRDSYNEQFF.